The clone carrying this TCR beta chain was observed a single time. Its cognate antigen is unknown. Some clones are missing from TCRdb's copy, which holds only in-frame ones; the method was immunoSEQ multiplex PCR. The sample has around 2,000,000 clones, approximately 94% seen once. The data originate from a study of shared clonotypes between healthy human individuals. On the study more broadly: Plates per donor: three CD4 naive, three CD4 memory, two CD8 naive, one CD8 memory.

CD45RO negativity and positive selection for CCR7 defined naive CD8 cells, a population that excluded terminally differentiated effector memory CD45RA+ cells. Overall study findings and caveats: Only blood samples were collected, and tissue repertoires likely differ. Since donors were few, the genetic and exposure-history diversity represented was limited. Clonotypes shared by all four sorted-subset donors had higher generation probabilities than non-shared clonotypes.

There are 16 residues in the CDR3. The germline CDR1 and CDR2 sequences are SGHVS and FNYEAQ. Trimming pared 0 bases from V and 4 bases from J, leaving 13 bases between. Sequenced material: naive CD8+ T cells from PBMCs. The chain recombines TRBV7-6 with TRBJ2-1; a possible D gene is TRBD2 (5 bases). The TCR comes from a man between 18 and 35 years old in good health. Some clones in this sample may be carry-over from other donors' samples. The CDR3 spells CASSLALAGPYNEQFF. Written as DNA, the CDR3 is TGTGCCAGCAGCTTAGCGCTCGCGGGCCCGTACAATGAGCAGTTCTTC. The full variable domain, completed using reference TRBV7-6 and TRBJ2-1, is GAGVSQSPRYKVTKRGQDVALRCDPISGHVSLYWYRQALGQGPEFLTYFNYEAQQDKSGLPNDRFSAERPEGSISTLTIQRTEQRDSAMYRCASSLALAGPYNEQFFGPGTRLTVL.